Sequencing of this TCR beta chain was carried out in a study of neoadjuvant anti-PD-1 for oral cavity cancer. Specified time point: after neoadjuvant nivolumab, at surgical resection. As concerns this clone: Its antigen is undetermined.

This table comes from immunoSEQ multiplex PCR, and its TCRdb copy is limited to in-frame clones, with some not included. The sample has tens of thousands of clones; around 83% are singletons. From germline, CDR1 is SGHDT and CDR2 YYEEEE. The CDR3 covers 15 residues. Trimming at V came to 6 bases and at J to 5 bases, leaving 13 bases not matched to a gene. Whole-study results and caveats: Treg/Th17 ratio rose with pretreatment blood and fell with post-treatment tumor TCRbeta clonality.

This rearrangement joins TRBV5-6 to TRBJ2-5; TRBD2 matches at 7 bases. The material was PBMCs, obtained after nivolumab (anti-PD-1) treatment. The sequence derives from a person aged 40-85 years with oral cavity squamous cell carcinoma. The chain's CDR3 is CASMWAGVAGETQYF. CDR3 sequence (DNA): TGTGCCAGCATGTGGGCGGGAGTGGCTGGTGAGACCCAGTACTTC.